This TCR beta chain appears in the sequencing data of a study of T cell changes during pregnancy in multiple sclerosis. Repertoires were generated with immunoSEQ multiplex PCR, while TCRdb's copy carries only in-frame clones and drops some. The data contain tens of thousands of clones, around 94% of them seen just once; the ten biggest clones take up approximately 0.84%. The germline CDR1 and CDR2 sequences are MGHRA and YSYEKL. V gave up 0 bases and J gave up 4 bases, with 19 bases separating them. This CDR3 has 18 residues. The source of this sequence is a female donor with multiple sclerosis, enrolled in a pregnancy study. The chain links TRBV4-1 to TRBJ2-1; D ambiguous. The sequencing used peripheral blood, collected in the third trimester of pregnancy. CDR3 sequence: CASSQDVELPTLYNEQFF. The CDR3 DNA sequence: TGCGCCAGCAGCCAAGATGTCGAGCTCCCAACCTTATACAATGAGCAGTTCTTC.